Listed here are 17 T cell receptor beta chains from one sample, sequenced in a study of blood T cells in healthy people across ages. A J-beta primer mix and a sample-barcoded 5' primer were used in a second PCR of roughly 6 to 11 cycles. TCRdb reprocessed the 5' RACE reads with MiXCR, giving one entry per CDR3 protein. The table records roughly 1,500,000 distinct CDR3 sequences, around 39% of them present only once. Sequenced input: blood. The receptors originated from a woman aged 18-29 years in good health.

This clonotype was picked up a small number of times. The chain links TRBV6-6 to TRBJ2-1; D might be TRBD1 or TRBD2, each matching 5 bases. Between the trimmed V and J ends, which lost 2 bases and 10 bases, there was a span of 9 bases. CDR3 size: 12 residues. CDR1 MNHNY and CDR2 SVGAGI come from the germline V gene (reference sequence). The CDR3 region is CASSYGAGEQFF. The CDR3 coding sequence is TGTGCCAGCAGTTACGGGGCGGGCGAGCAGTTCTTC.

The rearrangement links TRBV5-6 to TRBJ2-7; a weak D match, TRBD2 (6 bases). This CDR3 region has 14 residues. The V end lost 2 bases, the J end lost 5 bases, and 14 bases lay between the germline ends. Germline CDR1 reads SGHDT; CDR2 reads YYEEEE. CDR3 bases: TGTGCCAGCAGCTTAAGGGACTGGCTCGACGAGCAGTACTTC. Its translation: CASSLRDWLDEQYF.

This chain links TRBV12-3 or TRBV12-4 with TRBJ2-1, with a tentative D call TRBD2 (5 bases). V was shortened by 1 base and J by 5 bases, with 12 bases between the two germline ends. The CDR3 length is 15 residues. DNA for the CDR3: TGTGCCAGCAGTTTAGTCGCGGGCTTCAACAATGAGCAGTTCTTC. It is translated as CASSLVAGFNNEQFF.

This clonotype appeared a few times. The chain has TRBV20-1 and TRBJ2-5; TRBD2 matches 11 bases. CDR3 size: 14 residues. V was clipped by 8 bases and J by 5 bases; unmatched bases: 10. In germline, CDR1 is DFQATT, CDR2 SNEGSKA (reference sequence). CDR3 sequence (DNA): TGCAGTCCAACTAGCGGGGGATTTCAGGAGACCCAGTACTTC. Translating gives CSPTSGGFQETQYF.

The sample holds many counts of this clonotype. The chain is built from TRBV29-1 and TRBJ1-2; no definite D call. CDR3 length equals 12 residues. CDR1 SQVTM and CDR2 ANQGSEA come from the germline V gene. Trimming shortened V by 6 bases and J by 3 bases, and 11 bases separated the two germline ends. This CDR3 is CSVPRADYGYTF. The DNA of the CDR3 is TGCAGCGTCCCCCGGGCGGACTATGGCTACACCTTC.

The CDR3: CAWSETADYGYTF. The CDR3 bases are TGTGCCTGGAGTGAGACAGCCGACTATGGCTACACCTTC. The chain is built from TRBV30 and TRBJ1-2, with D tentatively TRBD1 (5 bases). The CDR3 covers 13 residues. V lost 1 base and J lost 3, with 9 bases in between. Germline V CDR1 and CDR2: GTSNPN, SVGIG (reference sequence).

This clonotype was seen more than once but under ten times. The chain links TRBV2 to TRBJ2-3; D not certain. The V end lost 10 bases, the J end lost 0 bases, and 11 bases lay between the germline ends. The germline V gene encodes CDR1 SNHLY and CDR2 FYNNEI. The CDR3 has 13 residues. The CDR3 DNA sequence: TGTGCCATCTGGGCGACCAGCACAGATACGCAGTATTTT. This encodes CAIWATSTDTQYF.

This clonotype has more than one count but fewer than ten. A read error may produce the germline difference seen at one junction end. The chain couples TRBV6-2 or TRBV6-3 to TRBJ2-7, with D uncertain. CDR1 and CDR2 (germline): MNHEY, SVGEGT. CDR3 length: 13 residues. CDR3 DNA sequence: TGTGCCGGCAGTTGGTCTCCTTCCTACGAGCAGTACTTC. Its protein is CAGSWSPSYEQYF.

The chain has TRBV4-1 and TRBJ1-6; D might be TRBD1 (5 bases). V dropped 0 bases and J dropped 9 bases, with 12 bases sitting between them. The CDR3 contains 15 residues. Germline values: CDR1 MGHRA, CDR2 YSYEKL. The CDR3 spells CASSQEGGSGSPLHF. Here the CDR3 DNA reads TGCGCCAGCAGCCAAGAGGGGGGAAGTGGTTCACCCCTCCACTTT.

The sample holds a few counts of this clonotype. This chain links TRBV18 with TRBJ2-3; TRBD2 matches 9 bases. The CDR3 extends over 17 amino acids. The V segment lost 5 bases and the J segment 5 bases; nucleotides outside the gene matches: 14. The germline gives CDR1 KGHSH, CDR2 LQKENI. This CDR3 reads CASSATKTSGGEDTQYF. The CDR3 DNA follows: TGTGCCAGCTCAGCAACGAAGACTAGCGGAGGAGAAGATACGCAGTATTTT.

This clonotype was counted ten times or more. V and J are TRBV20-1 and TRBJ2-3; 7 nucleotides align to TRBD2. The CDR3 extends over 13 amino acids. Germline lookup yields CDR1 DFQATT and CDR2 SNEGSKA (reference sequence). V lost 5 bases, J lost 1 base, and 3 bases stayed unmatched. CDR3 amino acids: CSASLAGTDTQYF. In nucleotides, the CDR3 is TGCAGTGCTTCTCTAGCGGGCACAGATACGCAGTATTTT.

This clonotype was seen once. The chain is built from TRBV6-1 and TRBJ2-7, with D possibly TRBD2 on 5 matching bases. The germline gives CDR1 MNHNS, CDR2 SASEGT. Between the trimmed V and J ends, which lost 6 bases and 7 bases, there was a span of 16 bases. This CDR3 spans 13 amino acids. CDR3 DNA: TGTGCCAGCAGCACCGGGAACAACAATGAGCAGTACTTC. Protein sequence: CASSTGNNNEQYF.

This clonotype was detected a few times. This chain links TRBV7-9 with TRBJ1-4; 7 nucleotides align to TRBD1. Germline CDR1 is SEHNR and CDR2 is FQNEAQ (reference sequence). This CDR3 has 13 residues. CDR3 protein: CAPGGRGTEKLFF. The CDR3 DNA reads as TGTGCTCCCGGCGGCAGGGGGACGGAAAAACTGTTTTTT.

This clonotype was recorded once. The rearrangement joins TRBV30 to TRBJ1-4; no clear D gene. Germline V gives CDR1 GTSNPN, CDR2 SVGIG (reference sequence). The CDR3 sequence is 13 residues long. V was trimmed by 1 base and J by 8 bases, leaving 11 bases between them. The CDR3 coding sequence is TGTGCCTGGAGTGCTTGGGGTCAAGAAAAACTGTTTTTT. Its translation: CAWSAWGQEKLFF.

Regarding this clonotype: A read error may produce the germline difference seen at one junction end. This chain uses TRBV5-4 with TRBJ2-2; no reliable D call. The CDR3 is 12 amino acids. CDR1 is SGHNT and CDR2 is YYREEE in the germline V gene (reference sequence). DNA for the CDR3: TGTACCAGCAGCTTCGCCACCGGGGAGCTGTTTTTT. This translates into CTSSFATGELFF.

The chain joins TRBV27 to TRBJ2-5; TRBD1 agrees at 9 bases. Germline V gene data show CDR1 as MNHEY and CDR2 as SMNVEV (reference sequence). The V and J ends lost 6 bases and 4 bases, in that order; junction bases with no gene match: 12. The CDR3 contains 16 residues. Here the CDR3 reads CASSFAGQGSAETQYF. For the CDR3, the DNA is TGTGCCAGCAGCTTCGCCGGACAGGGGTCGGCAGAGACCCAGTACTTC.

The chain carries TRBV4-1 and TRBJ2-7; tentative D call: TRBD2 (6 bases). The ends were cut back, 3 bases at V and 4 bases at J, with 16 bases in the middle. This CDR3 comprises 15 residues. Germline V gene data show CDR1 as MGHRA and CDR2 as YSYEKL. The CDR3 region is CASSQGDSLGYEQYF. Here the CDR3 DNA reads TGCGCCAGCAGCCAGGGGGACTCGCTCGGTTACGAGCAGTACTTC.